The present entry profiles one TCR beta chain with its context. The data derive from a study of T cell changes during pregnancy in multiple sclerosis. The protocol was immunoSEQ multiplex PCR, while the TCRdb copy is restricted to in-frame clones and leaves out a portion. Among some 67,000 clones, approximately 90% were seen once, and the ten largest hold over 1.3%. The sequenced sample was peripheral blood, obtained after pregnancy. This receptor was identified in a female donor with multiple sclerosis, enrolled in a pregnancy study.

CDR3 nucleotides: TGTGCCATCAGCCGACTAGGGGAAAACATTCAGTACTTC. Residues: CAISRLGENIQYF. The chain recombines TRBV10-3 with TRBJ2-4; the D gene is possibly TRBD2 (6 bases). Per the germline V gene, CDR1 is ENHRY and CDR2 is SYGVKD. Deletions cut 6 bases from V and 5 bases from J, with 11 bases between. The CDR3 runs 13 residues.